The 20 T cell receptor beta chains presented below share a single source sample, sequenced in a study of shared clonotypes between healthy human individuals. Sequenced by immunoSEQ multiplex PCR; TCRdb stores in-frame clones only, minus some. The table lists approximately 1.4 million clones, 95% to 99% of them singletons. The specimen was naive CD4+ T cells sorted from blood. The subset is: CD45RA+ positively selected. Receptor source: a man between 25 and 39 years old in good health.

The V gene is TRBV25-1, the J gene TRBJ1-4, with 7 bases matching TRBD1. CDR1 and CDR2 from the germline V gene are MGHDK and SYGVNS. V was pared by 3 bases and J by 8 bases, with 9 bases of the junction left unmatched. This CDR3 has 15 amino acids. The CDR3 loop reads CASSDPTGQGEKLFF. CDR3 sequence (DNA): TGTGCCAGCAGTGACCCGACAGGGCAAGGGGAAAAACTGTTTTTT.

The chain employs TRBV5-5 and TRBJ2-7; maybe TRBD2 (6 bases). Germline V gene lookup returns CDR1 SGHKS and CDR2 YYEKEE (reference sequence). V lost 4 bases and J lost 4, with 12 bases in between. This CDR3 has 13 amino acids. The CDR3 reads CASSRLELYEQYF. Written as DNA, the CDR3 is TGTGCCAGCAGCCGACTAGAGCTTTACGAGCAGTACTTC.

This clone appeared once. This chain links TRBV5-1 with TRBJ2-5; D unresolved. Germline CDR1 and CDR2: SGHRS and YFSETQ. V shed 4 bases and J shed 1 base, with 14 bases lying between them. CDR3 length equals 15 residues. CDR3 DNA: TGCGCCAGCAGCGGGGTCCCTAGAACCCAAGAGACCCAGTACTTC. This codes for CASSGVPRTQETQYF.

The chain combines TRBV29-1 with TRBJ2-1; 8 nucleotides agree with TRBD2. The germline V gene has CDR1 SQVTM and CDR2 ANQGSEA. The CDR3 extends over 15 amino acids. V lost 6 bases, J lost 5 bases, and 12 bases stayed unmatched. CDR3 amino acids: CSVDPGTRSNNEQFF. The CDR3 DNA reads TGCAGCGTGGATCCTGGGACTAGATCGAACAATGAGCAGTTCTTC.

The chain links TRBV6-1 to TRBJ2-4; TRBD1 is a possible D gene (5 bases). Trimming shortened V by 2 bases and J by 8 bases, and 7 bases separated the two germline ends. Germline V gene lookup returns CDR1 MNHNS and CDR2 SASEGT. The CDR3 extends over 12 amino acids. CDR3 residues: CASSEQGYIQYF. The DNA for the CDR3 is TGTGCCAGCAGTGAACAGGGATACATTCAGTACTTC.

This clone was seen a single time. The chain has TRBV18 and TRBJ2-4; possibly TRBD1 for D (7 bases). With 2 bases removed from V and 8 bases from J, the gap between germline ends came to 13 bases. Germline lookup yields CDR1 KGHSH and CDR2 LQKENI. The CDR3 has 14 residues. CDR3 DNA sequence: TGTGCCAGCTCACCAATCACCAGGGGGGACATTCAGTACTTC. It encodes CASSPITRGDIQYF.

In this sample, this clone turned up once. V is TRBV19 and J is TRBJ1-5; TRBD1 agrees at 8 bases. Germline CDR1 is LNHDA and CDR2 is SQIVND (reference sequence). The length of the CDR3 is 20 residues. V trimming: 3 bases; J trimming: 0 bases; junction bases outside the gene matches: 16. As DNA, the CDR3 is TGTGCCAGTAGTATGAGGATTCAGGGGGCCGCGAGTCATAGCAATCAGCCCCAGCATTTT. Amino acids: CASSMRIQGAASHSNQPQHF.

The V call is TRBV5-1, the J call TRBJ2-7; the match to TRBD2 covers 9 bases. The CDR3 has 16 amino acids. Germline V gene data show CDR1 as SGHRS and CDR2 as YFSETQ. J was trimmed by 6 bases and V by 0 bases; bases with no gene match: 10. CDR3 nucleotides: TGCGCCAGCAGCTTGGAGGGCGGGAGGGCCCAAAGCGAGCAGTACTTC. Protein sequence: CASSLEGGRAQSEQYF.

The chain employs TRBV10-3 and TRBJ1-2; tentatively, D is TRBD1 (5 bases). CDR1 ENHRY and CDR2 SYGVKD come from the germline V gene. V lost 10 bases to trimming and J lost 0 bases, with 15 bases between them. The CDR3 is made up of 14 amino acids. The CDR3 protein is CATQGLPANYGYTF. The CDR3 DNA reads as TGTGCCACCCAGGGACTTCCAGCTAACTATGGCTACACCTTC.

The chain links TRBV9 to TRBJ2-1; 11 bases are a match to TRBD2. This CDR3 is built from 16 residues. The V gene end was trimmed by 0 bases and the J gene end by 4 bases; junction bases not matched to a gene: 3. The germline V gene has CDR1 SGDLS and CDR2 YYNGEE. The CDR3 bases are TGTGCCAGCAGCGTAGGACTAGCGGGGATTTACAATGAGCAGTTCTTC. Its protein is CASSVGLAGIYNEQFF.

The J gene is TRBJ2-7, the V gene TRBV5-5; possibly TRBD1 for D (6 bases). CDR3 size: 19 residues. Trimming shortened V by 1 base and J by 2 bases, and 25 bases separated the two germline ends. Germline CDR1 SGHKS, CDR2 YYEKEE (reference sequence). CDR3 nucleotide sequence: TGTGCCAGCAGCTTGCTCGTGACTGAACAGGGCTTAAGAACCTACGAGCAGTACTTC. It encodes CASSLLVTEQGLRTYEQYF.

V usage is TRBV6-1 and J usage is TRBJ1-2; D is undetermined. V was pared by 1 base and J by 4 bases, with 10 bases between. Per germline, CDR1 MNHNS and CDR2 SASEGT. The CDR3 covers 14 residues. CDR3 amino acids: CASSEEWGTYGYTF. CDR3 nucleotide sequence: TGTGCCAGCAGTGAAGAGTGGGGTACCTATGGCTACACCTTC.

The chain joins TRBV20-1 to TRBJ1-2; 9 nucleotides agree with TRBD1. Germline CDR1 and CDR2: DFQATT and SNEGSKA (reference sequence). CDR3 size: 11 residues. Written as DNA, the CDR3 is TGCAGCAAGGGACAGGGTGGTCACTACACCTTC. Translating it yields CSKGQGGHYTF.

The J gene is TRBJ2-1, the V gene TRBV7-8; no definite D call. The germline V gene encodes CDR1 SGHVS and CDR2 FQNEAQ. V was pared by 1 base and J by 7 bases, with 8 bases between. The CDR3 is made up of 13 amino acids. CDR3 amino acids: CASSLVRRNEQFF. In DNA, the CDR3 is TGTGCCAGCAGCTTAGTCCGACGGAATGAGCAGTTCTTC. The whole variable domain, filled in from reference TRBV7-8 and TRBJ2-1, reads GAGVSQSPRYKVAKRGQDVALRCDPISGHVSLFWYQQALGQGPEFLTYFQNEAQLDKSGLPSDRFFAERPEGSVSTLKIQRTQQEDSAVYLCASSLVRRNEQFFGPGTRLTVL.

V gene TRBV18 combines with J gene TRBJ1-1; D is perhaps TRBD1 (6 bases). Trimming stripped 4 bases from V and 1 base from J, with 16 bases between. The CDR3 is 16 residues long. Germline values: CDR1 KGHSH, CDR2 LQKENI. DNA for the CDR3: TGTGCCAGCTCACAAACCGGGTCGACAGGGAACACTGAAGCTTTCTTT. Translating it yields CASSQTGSTGNTEAFF.

This chain connects TRBV29-1 to TRBJ1-1; D gene ambiguous. Germline CDR1 reads SQVTM; CDR2 reads ANQGSEA. Trimming stripped 7 bases from V and 6 bases from J, with 15 bases between. The CDR3 totals 12 residues. In DNA form, the CDR3 reads TGCAGCGGTAAAGCCGTGTCTGCTGAAGCTTTCTTT. This encodes CSGKAVSAEAFF.

The V call is TRBV25-1, the J call TRBJ1-1, with TRBD1 identical over 7 bases. In germline, CDR1 is MGHDK, CDR2 SYGVNS. The CDR3 loop spans 13 amino acids. The junction had 9 bases not matched to a gene; V was cut back by 8 bases and J by 6 bases. CDR3 in amino acids: CASATTGEPEAFF. CDR3 in DNA: TGTGCCAGCGCAACAACAGGGGAACCTGAAGCTTTCTTT.

The chain recombines TRBV12-1 with TRBJ2-5. TRBV12-1 is classified as a pseudogene. The length of the CDR3 is 11 residues. The DNA of the CDR3 is TGTGCCAGCAGCCTTGGGGAGACCCAGTACTTC. The encoded protein is CASSLGETQYF.

The genes are TRBV5-1 and TRBJ2-7; 9 bases fit TRBD1. The CDR3 is 16 amino acids. J gave up 5 bases and V 3 bases, and 12 bases lay outside the gene matches. CDR1 is SGHRS and CDR2 is YFSETQ in the germline V gene. In DNA, the CDR3 is TGCGCCAGCAGCTCCAGTGGGGGACAGGGAATTCACGAGCAGTACTTC. It yields the protein CASSSSGGQGIHEQYF. The full variable domain, its missing parts supplied by reference TRBV5-1 and TRBJ2-7, is KAGVTQTPRYLIKTRGQQVTLSCSPISGHRSVSWYQQTPGQGLQFLFEYFSETQRNKGNFPGRFSGRQFSNSRSEMNVSTLELGDSALYLCASSSSGGQGIHEQYFGPGTRLTVT.

This sequence joins TRBV28 and TRBJ2-7; D is possibly TRBD1 or TRBD2 (5 bases each). The germline CDR1 and CDR2 sequences are MDHEN and SYDVKM. V lost 6 bases and J lost 2, with 14 bases in between. The CDR3 runs 14 residues. CDR3 DNA sequence: TGTGCCAGCAGCCCCGGGGACCGTACCTACGAGCAGTACTTC. This sequence encodes CASSPGDRTYEQYF.